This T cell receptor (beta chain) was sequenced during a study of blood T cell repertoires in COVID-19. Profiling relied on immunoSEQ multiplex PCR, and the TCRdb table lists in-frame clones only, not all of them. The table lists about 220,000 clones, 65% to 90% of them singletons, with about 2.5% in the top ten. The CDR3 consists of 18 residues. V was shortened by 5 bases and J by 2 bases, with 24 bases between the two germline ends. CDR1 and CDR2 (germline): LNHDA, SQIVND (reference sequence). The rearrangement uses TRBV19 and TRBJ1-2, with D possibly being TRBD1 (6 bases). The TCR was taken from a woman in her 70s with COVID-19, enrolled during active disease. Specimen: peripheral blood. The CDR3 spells CASSWGPGTPNSNYGYTF. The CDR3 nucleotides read TGTGCCAGTAGTTGGGGACCGGGGACACCGAATTCCAACTATGGCTACACCTTC.